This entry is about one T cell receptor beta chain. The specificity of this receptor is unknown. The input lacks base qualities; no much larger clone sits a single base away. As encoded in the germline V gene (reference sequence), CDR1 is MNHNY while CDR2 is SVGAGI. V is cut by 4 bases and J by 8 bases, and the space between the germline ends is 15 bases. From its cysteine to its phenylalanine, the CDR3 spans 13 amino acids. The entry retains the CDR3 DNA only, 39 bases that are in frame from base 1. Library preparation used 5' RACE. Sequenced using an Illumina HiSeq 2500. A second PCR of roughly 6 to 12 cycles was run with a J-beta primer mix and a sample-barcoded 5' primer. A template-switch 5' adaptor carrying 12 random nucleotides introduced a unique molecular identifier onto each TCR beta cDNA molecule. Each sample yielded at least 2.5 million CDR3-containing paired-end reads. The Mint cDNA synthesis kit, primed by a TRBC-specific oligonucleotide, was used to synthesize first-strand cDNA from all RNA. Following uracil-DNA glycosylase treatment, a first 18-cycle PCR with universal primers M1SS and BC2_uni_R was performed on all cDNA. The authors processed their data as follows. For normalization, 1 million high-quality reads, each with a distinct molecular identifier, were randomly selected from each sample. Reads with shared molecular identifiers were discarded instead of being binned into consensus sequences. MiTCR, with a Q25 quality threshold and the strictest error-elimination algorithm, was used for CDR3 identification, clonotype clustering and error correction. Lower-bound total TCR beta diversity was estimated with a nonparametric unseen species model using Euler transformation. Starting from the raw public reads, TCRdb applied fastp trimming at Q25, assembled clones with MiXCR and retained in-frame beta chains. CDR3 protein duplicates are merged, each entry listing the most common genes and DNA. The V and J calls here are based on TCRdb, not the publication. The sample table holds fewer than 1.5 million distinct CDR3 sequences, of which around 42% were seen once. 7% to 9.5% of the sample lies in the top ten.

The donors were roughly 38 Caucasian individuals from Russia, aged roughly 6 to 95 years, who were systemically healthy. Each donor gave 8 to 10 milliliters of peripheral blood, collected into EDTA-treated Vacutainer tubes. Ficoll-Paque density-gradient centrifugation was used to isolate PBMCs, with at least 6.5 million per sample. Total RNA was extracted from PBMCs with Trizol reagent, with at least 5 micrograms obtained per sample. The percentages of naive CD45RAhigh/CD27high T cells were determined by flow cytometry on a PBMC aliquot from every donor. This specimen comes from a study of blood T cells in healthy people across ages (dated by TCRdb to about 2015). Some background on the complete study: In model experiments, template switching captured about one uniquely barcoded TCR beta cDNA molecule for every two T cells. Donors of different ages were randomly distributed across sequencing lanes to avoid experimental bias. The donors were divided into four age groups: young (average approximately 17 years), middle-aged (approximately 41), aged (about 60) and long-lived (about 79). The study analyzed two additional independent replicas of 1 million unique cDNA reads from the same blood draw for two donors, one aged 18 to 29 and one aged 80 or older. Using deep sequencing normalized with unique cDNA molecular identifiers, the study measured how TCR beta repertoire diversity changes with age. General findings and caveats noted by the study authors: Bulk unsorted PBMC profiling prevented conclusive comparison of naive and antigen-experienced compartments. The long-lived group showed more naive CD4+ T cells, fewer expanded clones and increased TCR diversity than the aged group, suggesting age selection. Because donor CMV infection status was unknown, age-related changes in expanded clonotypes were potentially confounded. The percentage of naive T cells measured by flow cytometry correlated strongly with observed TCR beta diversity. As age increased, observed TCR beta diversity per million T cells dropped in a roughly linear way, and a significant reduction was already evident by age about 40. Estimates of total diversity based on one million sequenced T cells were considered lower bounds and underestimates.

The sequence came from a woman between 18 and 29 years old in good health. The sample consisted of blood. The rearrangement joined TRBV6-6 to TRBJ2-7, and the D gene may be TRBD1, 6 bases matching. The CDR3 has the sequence CASSSRDTGQQYF. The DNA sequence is TGTGCCAGCAGTTCCCGGGACACGGGCCAGCAGTACTTC.